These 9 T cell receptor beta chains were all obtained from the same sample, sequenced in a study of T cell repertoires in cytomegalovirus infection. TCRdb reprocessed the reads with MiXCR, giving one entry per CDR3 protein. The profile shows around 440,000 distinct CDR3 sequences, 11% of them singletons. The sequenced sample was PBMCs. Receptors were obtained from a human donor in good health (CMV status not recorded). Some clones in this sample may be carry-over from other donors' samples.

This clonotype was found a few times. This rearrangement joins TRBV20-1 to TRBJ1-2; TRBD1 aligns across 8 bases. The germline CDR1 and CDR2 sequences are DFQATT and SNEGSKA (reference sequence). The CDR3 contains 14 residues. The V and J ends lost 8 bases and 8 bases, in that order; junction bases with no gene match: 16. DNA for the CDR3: TGCAGTTTTCAGGAGACCCAGGGGGCTTGGGGCTACACCTTC. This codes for CSFQETQGAWGYTF.

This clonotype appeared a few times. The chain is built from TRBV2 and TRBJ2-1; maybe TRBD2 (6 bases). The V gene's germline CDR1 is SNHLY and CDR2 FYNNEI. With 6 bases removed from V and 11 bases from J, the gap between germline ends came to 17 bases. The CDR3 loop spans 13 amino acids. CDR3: CASSLALTGKQFF. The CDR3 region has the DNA TGTGCCAGCAGCCTAGCGCTAACCGGGAAGCAGTTCTTC.

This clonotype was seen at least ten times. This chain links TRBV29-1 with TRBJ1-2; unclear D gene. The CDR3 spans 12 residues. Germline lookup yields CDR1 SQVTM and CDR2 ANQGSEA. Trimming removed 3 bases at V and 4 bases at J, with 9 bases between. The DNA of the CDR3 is TGCAGCGTTGATAAGGGAGTCTATGGCTACACCTTC. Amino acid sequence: CSVDKGVYGYTF.

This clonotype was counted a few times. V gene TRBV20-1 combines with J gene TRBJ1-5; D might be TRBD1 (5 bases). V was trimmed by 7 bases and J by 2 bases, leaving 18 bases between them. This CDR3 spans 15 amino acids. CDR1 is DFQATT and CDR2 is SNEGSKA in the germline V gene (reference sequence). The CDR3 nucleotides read TGCAGTGTCGGGCCGGGGGAACGGGGCAATCAGCCCCAGCATTTT. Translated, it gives CSVGPGERGNQPQHF.

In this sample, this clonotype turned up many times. The CDR3 DNA is TGTGCCAGCTCACCCGTCGCTGGGGGGCAGAATTCACCCCTCCACTTT. Translating it yields CASSPVAGGQNSPLHF. The chain recombines TRBV18 with TRBJ1-6; perhaps TRBD1 as D (6 bases). This CDR3 has 16 amino acids. V was trimmed by 3 bases and J by 7 bases, leaving 16 bases between them. Germline values: CDR1 KGHSH, CDR2 LQKENI.

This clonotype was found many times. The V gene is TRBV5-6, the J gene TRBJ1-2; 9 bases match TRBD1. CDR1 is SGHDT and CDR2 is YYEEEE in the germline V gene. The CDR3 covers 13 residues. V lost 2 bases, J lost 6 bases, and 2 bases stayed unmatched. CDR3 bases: TGTGCCAGCAGCTTCGGGACAGGGAATGGCTACACCTTC. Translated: CASSFGTGNGYTF. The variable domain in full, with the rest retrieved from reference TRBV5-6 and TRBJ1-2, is DAGVTQSPTHLIKTRGQQVTLRCSPKSGHDTVSWYQQALGQGPQFIFQYYEEEERQRGNFPDRFSGHQFPNYSSELNVNALLLGDSALYLCASSFGTGNGYTFGSGTRLTVV.

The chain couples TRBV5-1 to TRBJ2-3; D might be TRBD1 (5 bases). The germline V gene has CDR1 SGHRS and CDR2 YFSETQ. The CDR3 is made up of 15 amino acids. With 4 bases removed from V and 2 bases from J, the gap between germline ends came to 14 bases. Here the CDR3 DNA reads TGCGCCAGCAGCACAGGCCAAGTGAACACAGATACGCAGTATTTT. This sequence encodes CASSTGQVNTDTQYF. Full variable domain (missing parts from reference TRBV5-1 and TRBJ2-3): KAGVTQTPRYLIKTRGQQVTLSCSPISGHRSVSWYQQTPGQGLQFLFEYFSETQRNKGNFPGRFSGRQFSNSRSEMNVSTLELGDSALYLCASSTGQVNTDTQYFGPGTRLTVL.

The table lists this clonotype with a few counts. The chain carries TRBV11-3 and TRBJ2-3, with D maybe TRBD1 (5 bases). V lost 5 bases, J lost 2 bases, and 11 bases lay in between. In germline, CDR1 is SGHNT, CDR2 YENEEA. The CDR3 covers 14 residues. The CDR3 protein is CASSPDTNTDTQYF. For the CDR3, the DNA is TGTGCCAGCAGCCCGGACACAAACACAGATACGCAGTATTTT.

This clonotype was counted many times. DNA of the CDR3: TGTGCCAGCACCTCTCTCGGCGGGGAAAAACTGTTTTTT. This encodes CASTSLGGEKLFF. The chain joins TRBV12-3 or TRBV12-4 to TRBJ1-4, with D uncertain. Trimming shortened V by 7 bases and J by 8 bases, and 14 bases separated the two germline ends. The CDR3 is 13 amino acids.